This T cell receptor (beta chain) came from a study of shared clonotypes between healthy human individuals. Findings and caveats of the study: Enrolling few donors narrowed the genetic and exposure-history diversity that was represented. The study generally estimated greater richness for naive than memory subsets. Some clonotypes were shared by all four sorted-subset donors, while others were not shared. The non-shared ones had lower generation probabilities than the shared ones.

Recent vaccinations or acute infections were absent in the healthy HIV-negative adult donors. For this clone: Its antigen is unknown.

Only in-frame clones appear in the TCRdb table, and some are missing; sequencing was by immunoSEQ multiplex PCR. The sample contains about 1.1 million clones, 77% of which appear only once. From germline, CDR1 is SGHNT and CDR2 YYREEE (reference sequence). The CDR3 spans 16 residues. V was clipped by 4 bases and J by 2 bases; unmatched bases: 8. The specimen was memory CD4+ T cells from PBMCs. Noted subset: CD45RA-negative fraction. The sequence was collected from a young man in good health. Some clones in this sample may be carry-over from other donors' samples. The V gene is TRBV5-4, the J gene TRBJ2-1; 8 bases are a match to TRBD2. The CDR3 DNA reads as TGTGCCAGCAGCGCATCGGGGCGGGGGGCCTACAATGAGCAGTTCTTC. This sequence encodes CASSASGRGAYNEQFF. Complete variable domain (other parts from reference TRBV5-4 and TRBJ2-1): ETGVTQSPTHLIKTRGQQVTLRCSSQSGHNTVSWYQQALGQGPQFIFQYYREEENGRGNFPPRFSGLQFPNYSSELNVNALELDDSALYLCASSASGRGAYNEQFFGPGTRLTVL.